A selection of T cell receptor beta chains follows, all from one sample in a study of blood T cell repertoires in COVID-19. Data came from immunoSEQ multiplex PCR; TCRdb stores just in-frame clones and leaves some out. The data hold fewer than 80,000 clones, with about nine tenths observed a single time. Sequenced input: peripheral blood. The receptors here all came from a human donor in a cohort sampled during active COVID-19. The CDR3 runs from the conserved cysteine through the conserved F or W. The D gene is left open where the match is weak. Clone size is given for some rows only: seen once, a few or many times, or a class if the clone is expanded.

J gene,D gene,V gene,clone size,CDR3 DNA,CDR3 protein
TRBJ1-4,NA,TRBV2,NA,TGTGCCAGCAGTTACCCCGGCAGCGTTAATGAAAAACTGTTTTTT,CASSYPGSVNEKLFF
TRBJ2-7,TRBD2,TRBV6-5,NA,TGTGCCAGCACCCCGGGGGGGGGAACCTACGAGCAGTACTTC,CASTPGGGTYEQYF
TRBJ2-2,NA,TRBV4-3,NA,TGCGCCAGCAGCCGAGCACAGGGAGCCGGGGAGCTGTTTTTT,CASSRAQGAGELFF
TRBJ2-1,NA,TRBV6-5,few,TGTGCCAGCACCCCAGGACAGCCCTCTGGCGAGTTCTTC,CASTPGQPSGEFF
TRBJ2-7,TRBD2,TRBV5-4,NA,TGTGCCAGCAGGGCAGGGACTAGTCTCGACGAGCAGTACTTC,CASRAGTSLDEQYF
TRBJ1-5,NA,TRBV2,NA,TGTGCCAGCGGCGAGGGAGGTCAGCCCCAGCATTTT,CASGEGGQPQHF
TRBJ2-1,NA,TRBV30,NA,TGTGCCTGGAGGAGGGGAGGCATGGTTTTCTATGAGCAGTTCTTC,CAWRRGGMVFYEQFF
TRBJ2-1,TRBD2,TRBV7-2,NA,TGTGCCAGCAGCCCCAGTAGCGGGAGAGGGTCCTACAATGAGCAGTTCTTC,CASSPSSGRGSYNEQFF
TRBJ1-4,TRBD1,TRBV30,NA,TGTGCCTGGACTAACCGGGACAGCCCAGCCCTTTTT,CAWTNRDSPALF
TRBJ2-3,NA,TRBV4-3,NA,TGCGCCAGCAGCCAAGCGGGTGTAAGTCAAGGCAAAGATACGCAGTATTTT,CASSQAGVSQGKDTQYF
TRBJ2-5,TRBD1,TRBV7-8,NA,TGTGCCAGCAGCTTAGATCGGGGACAGTTAGGGGGAGAGACCCAGTACTTC,CASSLDRGQLGGETQYF
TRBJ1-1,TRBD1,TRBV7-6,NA,TGTGCCAGCAGCCGAGTACGGACAGGGGTTAACACTGAAGCTTTCTTT,CASSRVRTGVNTEAFF
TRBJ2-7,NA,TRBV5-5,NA,TGTGCCAGCAGCTTTGGTGCGGAGTTCTCGTACGAGCAGTACTTC,CASSFGAEFSYEQYF
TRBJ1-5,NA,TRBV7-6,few,TGTGCCAGCAGCTTAGGTGTTGGGGGGAGCAATCAGCCCCAGCATTTT,CASSLGVGGSNQPQHF
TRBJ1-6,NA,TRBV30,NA,TGTGCCTGGAAACTGCGCTCCTATAATTCACCCCTCCACTTT,CAWKLRSYNSPLHF
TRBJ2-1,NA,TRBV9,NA,TGTGCCAGCAGCGCCAAAGTGGGGAGCTCCTACAATGAGCAGTTCTTC,CASSAKVGSSYNEQFF
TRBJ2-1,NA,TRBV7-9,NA,TGTGCCAGCAGCTTAACACAGCACAATGAGCAGTTCTTC,CASSLTQHNEQFF
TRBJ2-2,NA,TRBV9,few,TGTGCCAGCAGGTTAGGGGTCGCGAACACCGGGGAGCTGTTTTTT,CASRLGVANTGELFF
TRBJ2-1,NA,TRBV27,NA,TGTGCCAGCAGTTTATCTGGAGGGGCCGGGTATGAGCAGTTCTTC,CASSLSGGAGYEQFF
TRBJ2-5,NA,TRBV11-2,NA,TGTGCCAGCAGCCCCTTGGAGACCCAGTACTTC,CASSPLETQYF
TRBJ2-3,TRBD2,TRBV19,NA,TGTGCCAGTCTAGCGGGAGAATGGTCGGATACGCAGTATTTT,CASLAGEWSDTQYF
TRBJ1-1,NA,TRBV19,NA,TGTGCCAGTAGTATAGAAACAGTTCGCACTGAAGCTTTCTTT,CASSIETVRTEAFF
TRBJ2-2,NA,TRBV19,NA,TGTGCCAGTAGTATAGAAACGGGGAAAAGGGTCCAGCTGTTTTTT,CASSIETGKRVQLFF
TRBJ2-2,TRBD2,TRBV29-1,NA,TGCAGCGTTCTGCGAGCGGGAGACACCGGGGAGCTGTTTTTT,CSVLRAGDTGELFF
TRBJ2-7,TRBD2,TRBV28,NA,TGTGCCAGCAAGTATGGAGATCGGGGGGCCTACGAGCAGTACTTC,CASKYGDRGAYEQYF
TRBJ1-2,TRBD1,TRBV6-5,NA,TGTGCCAGCGAACAGGGGGGGGGCTATGGCTACACCTTC,CASEQGGGYGYTF
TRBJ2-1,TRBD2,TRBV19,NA,TGTGCCAGTAGTATTCTTCGGGGGGGCCTGGGTGAGCAGTTCTTC,CASSILRGGLGEQFF
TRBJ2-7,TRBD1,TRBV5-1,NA,TGCGCCAGCAGCCCACAGGGGCCACAGGCCTACGAGCAGTACTTC,CASSPQGPQAYEQYF
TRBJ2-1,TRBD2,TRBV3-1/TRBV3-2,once,TGTGCCACAAGACTAGCGGGGGGTGGGGAGCAGTTCTTC,CATRLAGGGEQFF
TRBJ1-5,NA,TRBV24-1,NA,TGTGCCACCATCCCAGGGCGGAATCCGCCCCAGCATTTT,CATIPGRNPPQHF
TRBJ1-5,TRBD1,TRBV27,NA,TGTGCCAGCAGCCAAGACAGGGGAAAGCAGCCCCAGCATTTT,CASSQDRGKQPQHF
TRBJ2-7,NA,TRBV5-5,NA,TGTGCCAGCAGCTTGGACTATTCCTACGAGCAGTACTTC,CASSLDYSYEQYF
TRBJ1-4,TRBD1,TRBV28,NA,TGTGCCAGCAGAACAGGGACAGAAGAAAAACTGTTTTTT,CASRTGTEEKLFF
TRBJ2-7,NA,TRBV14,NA,TGTGCCAGCAGCCCGGGGTACTACGAGCAGTACTTC,CASSPGYYEQYF
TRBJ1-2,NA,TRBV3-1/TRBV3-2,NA,TGTGCCAGCAGCCGACGGGAGGACTATGGCTACACCTTC,CASSRREDYGYTF
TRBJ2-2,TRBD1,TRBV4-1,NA,TGCGCCAGCAGCCAACGGGAGTCGGGACAGGGAAGCACCGGGGAGCTGTTTTTT,CASSQRESGQGSTGELFF
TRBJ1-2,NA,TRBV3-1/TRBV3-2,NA,TGTGCCAGCAGTCCAGGAGGACACTATGGCTACACCTTC,CASSPGGHYGYTF
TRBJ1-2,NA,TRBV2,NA,TGTGCCAGCAGAAACAGGGAGGGGGGCTACACCTTC,CASRNREGGYTF